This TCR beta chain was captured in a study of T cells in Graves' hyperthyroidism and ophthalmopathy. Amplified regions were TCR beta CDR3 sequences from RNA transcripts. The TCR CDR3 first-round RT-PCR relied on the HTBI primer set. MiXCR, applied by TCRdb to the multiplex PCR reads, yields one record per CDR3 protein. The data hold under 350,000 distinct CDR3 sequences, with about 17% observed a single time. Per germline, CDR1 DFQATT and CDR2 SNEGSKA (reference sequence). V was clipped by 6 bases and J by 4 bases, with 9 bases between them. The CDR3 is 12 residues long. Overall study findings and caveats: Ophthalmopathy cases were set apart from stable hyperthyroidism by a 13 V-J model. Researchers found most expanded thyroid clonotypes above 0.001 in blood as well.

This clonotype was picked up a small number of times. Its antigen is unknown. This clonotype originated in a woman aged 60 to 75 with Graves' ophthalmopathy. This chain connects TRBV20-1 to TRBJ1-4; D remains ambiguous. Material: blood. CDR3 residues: CSAGQSNEKLFF. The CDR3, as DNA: TGCAGTGCAGGTCAGAGTAATGAAAAACTGTTTTTT.